This TCR beta chain was recorded in a study of beta chain features in type 1 diabetes. Study results and limitations: Among all four CD4+ subsets, Type 1 diabetes patients had TCRB CDR3s that were moderately but significantly shorter.

The sequenced template was cDNA made from the entire isolated RNA. The table came from immunoSEQ multiplex PCR; TCRdb's copy has only in-frame clones and leaves some out. In the table there are approximately 340,000 clones, about 15% of which are singletons. A sort by CD45RO/CCR7/CD25/CD127/CD95/CD27 yielded CD4+ naive, central memory, regulatory and stem cell-like memory cells. This clone showed up just a few times. Its cognate antigen is unknown. Per germline, CDR1 LNHNV and CDR2 YYDKDF (reference sequence). V lost 6 bases to trimming and J lost 3 bases; unmatched junction nucleotides: 7. CDR3 length: 14 amino acids.

The J gene is TRBJ1-2, the V gene TRBV15; 7 positions match TRBD1. This clonotype originated in a woman between 18 and 30 years old in good health. Input material: naive CD4+ T cells from blood. The CDR3 DNA reads TGTGCCACCAGGAGAATTGACAGGGACTATGGCTACACCTTC. It translates to CATRRIDRDYGYTF.